The present T cell receptor (beta chain) was sequenced within a study of T cells in Graves' hyperthyroidism and ophthalmopathy. TCR beta CDR3 region amplification was performed from RNA transcripts. HTBI primers were the set used in a first-round RT-PCR of the TCR CDR3. TCRdb called the multiplex PCR reads again in MiXCR, with one record for every CDR3 protein. The data contain around 370,000 distinct CDR3 sequences, about 18% of them singletons. Orbital computed tomography, thyroid ultrasound, serum thyroxine and TRAb, and clinical symptoms together informed the diagnoses. PBMCs were collected from an approximately 9.3 ml volume of fresh peripheral blood. CDR1 is LNHDA, CDR2 SQIVND, per germline (reference sequence). The CDR3 runs 17 residues. Trimming cost V 4 bases and J 0 bases, with 13 bases left between them. This clonotype was seen once.

Sequencing input: blood. The clonotype was recovered from a man aged 18 to 30 with Graves' ophthalmopathy. V and J are TRBV19 and TRBJ2-6, with a tentative D call TRBD1 (6 bases). CDR3 region: CASSTSGTSSGANVLTF. The CDR3 region has the DNA TGTGCCAGTAGTACATCCGGGACATCCTCTGGGGCCAACGTCCTGACTTTC. Combining the CDR3 with reference TRBV19 and TRBJ2-6 gives the whole variable domain DGGITQSPKYLFRKEGQNVTLSCEQNLNHDAMYWYRQDPGQGLRLIYYSQIVNDFQKGDIAEGYSVSREKKESFPLTVTSAQKNPTAFYLCASSTSGTSSGANVLTFGAGSRLTVL.